This T cell receptor (beta chain) was recovered during a study of T cell responses to AZD1222 COVID-19 vaccine. At the level of the study: Pooled samples include second doses given at about 4 or 12 weeks.

TCRdb's copy holds only in-frame clones and misses some; the assay was immunoSEQ multiplex PCR. The sample shows about 120,000 clones, roughly 87% of them seen only once. Remarks on this clone: Its antigen is unidentified.

Findings and limits, study-wide: Only a handful of people who got AZD1222 tested seropositive at baseline. Repertoire samples came only from after the peak T cell response. Clonal diversity was possibly underestimated; the donors were predominantly white British and more often female.

The source is an adult in good health. Sequencing was performed on peripheral blood, taken on day 0 of AZD1222 vaccination.

The CDR3 DNA reads as TGCGCCAGCCAAAACCCGGACAGTCTGGAGCAGTACTTC. Its translation is CASQNPDSLEQYF. This sequence joins TRBV4-1 and TRBJ2-7, with D possibly matching TRBD1 (6 bases). V lost 8 bases and J lost 7, with 18 bases in between. CDR3 length equals 13 residues. Germline values: CDR1 MGHRA, CDR2 YSYEKL.